A single sample gave rise to the 9 T cell receptor beta chains below, sequenced in a study of cytomegalovirus exposure and HLA in healthy donors. The PCR made use of 60 Vbeta and 13 Jbeta primers. Sequencing was performed with immunoSEQ multiplex PCR; in TCRdb, only in-frame clones are kept and a portion is missing. The sample includes roughly 190,000 clones, around 90% of them seen just once. Sequenced sample: PBMCs. The receptors shown here come from a boy younger than 10 in good health and CMV-seronegative.

The J gene is TRBJ2-3, the V gene TRBV29-1; TRBD2 matches 8 bases. CDR1 is SQVTM, CDR2 ANQGSEA, per germline. V shed 6 bases and J 3 bases; nucleotides not matched to a gene: 8. The CDR3 covers 14 residues. CDR3 protein: CSVPTSGLTDTQYF. CDR3 in DNA: TGCAGCGTCCCTACTAGCGGCCTAACAGATACGCAGTATTTT.

V gene TRBV9 combines with J gene TRBJ1-3; the D gene is possibly TRBD1 (6 bases). The CDR3 length is 13 residues. Germline CDR1 and CDR2: SGDLS and YYNGEE. V shed 0 bases and J shed 8 bases, with 9 bases lying between them. CDR3 amino acids: CASSVDRVDTIYF. The CDR3, as DNA: TGTGCCAGCAGCGTAGACAGGGTGGACACCATATATTTT.

This chain connects TRBV9 to TRBJ1-1; D is unclear. Trimming removed 4 bases at V and 1 base at J, with 14 bases between. CDR1 and CDR2 from the germline V gene are SGDLS and YYNGEE. The CDR3 is 15 residues long. CDR3 in amino acids: CASSSYGAQNTEAFF. In DNA, the CDR3 is TGTGCCAGCAGCTCCTACGGAGCCCAGAACACTGAAGCTTTCTTT.

V and J are TRBV25-1 and TRBJ2-1; TRBD1 agrees at 9 bases. J was trimmed by 4 bases and V by 2 bases; bases with no gene match: 3. The CDR3 runs to 15 residues. Germline V CDR1 and CDR2: MGHDK, SYGVNS. CDR3 bases: TGTGCCAGCAGTGAAGACAGGGGGGTTTACAATGAGCAGTTCTTC. Translation: CASSEDRGVYNEQFF.

The sample holds many counts of this clone. The rearrangement joins TRBV6-1 to TRBJ1-1; D call uncertain. The CDR3 covers 16 residues. Germline V gives CDR1 MNHNS, CDR2 SASEGT. V was shortened by 0 bases and J by 1 base, with 12 bases between the two germline ends. The CDR3 bases are TGTGCCAGCAGTGAAGCTGTAGAGGGCTCGAACACTGAAGCTTTCTTT. Translation: CASSEAVEGSNTEAFF.

The gene calls are TRBV7-9 and TRBJ2-3; possible D gene TRBD2, 7 bases. The germline V and J ends were trimmed by 8 bases and 2 bases, with 20 bases remaining between them. Germline CDR1 and CDR2: SEHNR and FQNEAQ (reference sequence). This CDR3 is built from 16 residues. The CDR3 region has the DNA TGTGCCAGCTTACTAGAGGGGGGGTCAACCACAGATACGCAGTATTTT. It is translated as CASLLEGGSTTDTQYF.

The chain uses TRBV11-3 and TRBJ2-3; no firm D call. The CDR3 sequence is 14 residues long. Per germline, CDR1 SGHNT and CDR2 YENEEA. V lost 2 bases and J lost 6, with 12 bases in between. The CDR3 nucleotides read TGTGCCAGCAGCTTAAGTGGGCTACCCGATACGCAGTATTTT. Protein product: CASSLSGLPDTQYF.

This clone was recorded only once. The V call is TRBV28, the J call TRBJ1-1; perhaps TRBD1 as D (5 bases). V lost 6 bases and J 3 bases, leaving 11 bases between the germline ends. This CDR3 has 13 residues. CDR1 and CDR2 from the germline V gene are MDHEN and SYDVKM. CDR3 sequence (DNA): TGTGCCAGCAGCCCAGGGTTGGACACTGAAGCTTTCTTT. Its translation is CASSPGLDTEAFF.

V gene TRBV28 combines with J gene TRBJ2-4; TRBD1 agrees at 11 bases. The junction had 13 bases not matched to a gene; V was cut back by 4 bases and J by 8 bases. The CDR3 is made up of 17 amino acids. CDR1 is MDHEN, CDR2 SYDVKM, per germline. In nucleotides, the CDR3 is TGTGCCAGCAGTTCTCCAGGACAGGGGGCGGCGAGGGACATTCAGTACTTC. It translates to CASSSPGQGAARDIQYF.